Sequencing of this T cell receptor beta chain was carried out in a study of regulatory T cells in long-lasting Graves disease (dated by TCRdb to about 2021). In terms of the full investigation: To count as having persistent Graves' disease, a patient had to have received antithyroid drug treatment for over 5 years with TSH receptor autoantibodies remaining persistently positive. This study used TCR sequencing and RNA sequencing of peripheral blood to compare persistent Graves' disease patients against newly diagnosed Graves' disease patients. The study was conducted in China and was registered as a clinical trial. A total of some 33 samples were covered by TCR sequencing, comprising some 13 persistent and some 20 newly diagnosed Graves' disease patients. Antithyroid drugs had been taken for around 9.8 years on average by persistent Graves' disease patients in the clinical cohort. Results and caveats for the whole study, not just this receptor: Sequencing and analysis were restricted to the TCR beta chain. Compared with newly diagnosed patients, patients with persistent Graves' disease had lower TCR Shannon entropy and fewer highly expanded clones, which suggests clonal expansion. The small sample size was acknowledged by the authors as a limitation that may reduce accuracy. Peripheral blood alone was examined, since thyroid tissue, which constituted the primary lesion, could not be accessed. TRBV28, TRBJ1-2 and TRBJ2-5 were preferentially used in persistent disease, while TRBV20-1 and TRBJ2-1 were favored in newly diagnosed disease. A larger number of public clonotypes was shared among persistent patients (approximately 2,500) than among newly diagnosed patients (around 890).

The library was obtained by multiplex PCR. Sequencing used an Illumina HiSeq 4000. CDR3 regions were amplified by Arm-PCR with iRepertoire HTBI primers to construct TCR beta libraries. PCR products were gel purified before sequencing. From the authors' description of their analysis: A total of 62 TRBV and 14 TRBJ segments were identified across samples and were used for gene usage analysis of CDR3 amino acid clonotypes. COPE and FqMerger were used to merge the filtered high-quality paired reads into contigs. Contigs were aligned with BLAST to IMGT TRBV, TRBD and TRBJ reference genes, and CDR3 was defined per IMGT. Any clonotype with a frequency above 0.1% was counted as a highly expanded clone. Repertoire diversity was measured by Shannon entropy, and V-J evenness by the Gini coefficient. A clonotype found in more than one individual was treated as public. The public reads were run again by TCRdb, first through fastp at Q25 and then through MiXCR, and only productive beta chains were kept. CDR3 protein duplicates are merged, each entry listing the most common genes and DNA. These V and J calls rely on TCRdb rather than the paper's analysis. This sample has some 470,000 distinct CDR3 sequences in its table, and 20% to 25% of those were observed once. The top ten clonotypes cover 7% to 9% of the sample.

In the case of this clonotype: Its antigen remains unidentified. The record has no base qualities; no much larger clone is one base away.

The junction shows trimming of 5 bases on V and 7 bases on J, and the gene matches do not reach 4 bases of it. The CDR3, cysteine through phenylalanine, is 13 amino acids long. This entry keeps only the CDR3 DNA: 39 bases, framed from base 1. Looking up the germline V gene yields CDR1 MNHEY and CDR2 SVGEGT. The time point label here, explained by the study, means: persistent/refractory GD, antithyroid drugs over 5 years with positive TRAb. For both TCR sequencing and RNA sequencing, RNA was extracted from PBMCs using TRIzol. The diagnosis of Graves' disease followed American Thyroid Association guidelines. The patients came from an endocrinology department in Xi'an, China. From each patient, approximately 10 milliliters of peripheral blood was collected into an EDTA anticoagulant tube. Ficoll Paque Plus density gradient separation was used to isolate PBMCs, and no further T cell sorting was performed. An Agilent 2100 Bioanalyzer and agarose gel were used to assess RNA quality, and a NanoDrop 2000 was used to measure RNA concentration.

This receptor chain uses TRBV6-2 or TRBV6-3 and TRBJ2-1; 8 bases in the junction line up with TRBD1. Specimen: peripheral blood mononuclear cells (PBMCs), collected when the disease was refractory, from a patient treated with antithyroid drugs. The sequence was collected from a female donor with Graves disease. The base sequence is TGTGCCAGCAGTCTGGACAGGGTAAATGAGCAGTTCTTC. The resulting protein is CASSLDRVNEQFF.